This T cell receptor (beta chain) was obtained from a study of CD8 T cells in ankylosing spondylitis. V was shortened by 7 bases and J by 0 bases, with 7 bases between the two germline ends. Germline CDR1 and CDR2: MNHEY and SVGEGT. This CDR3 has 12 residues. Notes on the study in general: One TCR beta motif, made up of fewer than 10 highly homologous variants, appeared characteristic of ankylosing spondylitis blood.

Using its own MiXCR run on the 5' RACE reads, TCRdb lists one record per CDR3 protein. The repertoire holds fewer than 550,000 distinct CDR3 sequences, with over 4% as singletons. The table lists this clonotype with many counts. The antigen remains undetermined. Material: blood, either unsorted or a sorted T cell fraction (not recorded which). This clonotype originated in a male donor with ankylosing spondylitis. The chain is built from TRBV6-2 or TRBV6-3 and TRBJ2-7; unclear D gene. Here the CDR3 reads CASTVSSYEQYF. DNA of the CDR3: TGTGCCAGCACGGTAAGCTCCTACGAGCAGTACTTC.